This T cell receptor beta chain came from a study of response to subunit inactivated influenza vaccine. For this clonotype: The antigen is unknown.

Study-wide results and limits: Only a handful of new T cells, the authors suggested, are recruited with each seasonal influenza vaccination.

TCRdb re-derived calls from the RT-PCR reads in MiXCR, one entry per CDR3 protein. Of around 790,000 distinct CDR3 sequences listed, 21% are singletons. The sample consisted of PBMCs from blood, taken roughly 5 days after vaccination. The TCR was taken from a man aged 50 or older who received an inactivated influenza vaccine.

Here the CDR3 DNA reads TGCGCCAGCAGCCAAGATGACGGGAGCTCCTACGAGCAGTACTTC. This encodes CASSQDDGSSYEQYF. The V call is TRBV4-3, the J call TRBJ2-7, with D possibly TRBD2 on 6 matching bases. The CDR3 contains 15 residues. Germline loops: CDR1 LGHNA, CDR2 YSLEER. Between the trimmed V and J ends, which lost 0 bases and 0 bases, there was a span of 9 bases.